The 20 T cell receptor beta chains reported below all come from one sample, sequenced in a study of blood T cells in healthy people across ages (dated by TCRdb to between 2014 and 2017). Libraries were prepared through 5' RACE. The data were produced on an Illumina HiSeq 2500. A second about 7 to 11 cycle PCR used a sample-barcoded 5' primer and a J-beta primer mix. TCRdb itself trimmed the public reads at Q25 with fastp, ran MiXCR and retained productive beta chains. A single entry per CDR3 protein holds the most common genes and DNA from its merged rows. Counted in this sample were about 570,000 distinct CDR3 sequences; around a quarter of them appeared once. Over 3.5% of the sample is taken by the ten largest. The same data also went into a second study, on T cells of mothers and their children.

Sequencing used blood. Every receptor here comes from a boy under 10 years old in good health.

The V and J genes are TRBV3-1 and TRBJ1-1; 8 bases are a match to TRBD1. Germline-derived CDR1 and CDR2 are LGHDT and YNNKEL (reference sequence). CDR3 length equals 19 residues. V dropped 4 bases and J dropped 5; count of bases not matched to a gene: 21. The CDR3 region has the DNA TGTGCCAGCAGCCCTAACCCCGCTATTTACAGGGGGGTAGGGACTGAAGCTTTCTTT. Protein product: CASSPNPAIYRGVGTEAFF.

The chain combines TRBV5-1 with TRBJ1-1, with 9 positions matching TRBD1. Germline CDR1 and CDR2: SGHRS and YFSETQ. The V segment lost 0 bases and the J segment 6 bases; nucleotides outside the gene matches: 15. This CDR3 has 18 amino acids. Here the CDR3 reads CASSLEPGQGPMVAEAFF. DNA of the CDR3: TGCGCCAGCAGCTTGGAACCGGGACAGGGCCCTATGGTCGCTGAAGCTTTCTTT.

The chain employs TRBV20-1 and TRBJ1-1, with D unresolved. Per germline, CDR1 DFQATT and CDR2 SNEGSKA (reference sequence). The V end was cut by 3 bases, the J end by 7 bases, with 18 bases between. CDR3 size: 14 residues. The CDR3 spells CSARTLDGPIEAFF. The CDR3 DNA is TGCAGTGCTAGGACTCTGGACGGACCCATTGAAGCTTTCTTT.

The sample holds a few counts of this clonotype. The chain carries TRBV5-1 and TRBJ2-5, with 13 bases matching TRBD2. V trimming: 0 bases; J trimming: 5 bases; junction bases outside the gene matches: 7. This CDR3 region has 17 residues. CDR1 and CDR2 from the germline V gene are SGHRS and YFSETQ. CDR3 sequence reads: CASSLGGLAGARETQYF. For the CDR3, the DNA is TGCGCCAGCAGCTTGGGTGGACTAGCGGGAGCACGGGAGACCCAGTACTTC. Supplemented by reference TRBV5-1 and TRBJ2-5, the full variable domain reads KAGVTQTPRYLIKTRGQQVTLSCSPISGHRSVSWYQQTPGQGLQFLFEYFSETQRNKGNFPGRFSGRQFSNSRSEMNVSTLELGDSALYLCASSLGGLAGARETQYFGPGTRLLVL.

Many counts were recorded for this clonotype. The CDR3 protein is CASSLTRGLGAKNIQYF. For the CDR3, the DNA is TGTGCCAGCAGTCTTACTAGGGGCCTAGGGGCCAAAAACATTCAGTACTTC. The V and J genes are TRBV12-3 or TRBV12-4 and TRBJ2-4; TRBD1 or TRBD2 may be the D gene (5 bases each). V was cut by 5 bases and J by 1 base, with 18 bases left in between. The CDR3 consists of 17 residues.

The V call is TRBV3-1, the J call TRBJ2-5; 7 bases line up with TRBD2. The CDR3 is made up of 14 amino acids. The V gene's germline CDR1 is LGHDT and CDR2 YNNKEL (reference sequence). The V segment lost 7 bases and the J segment 5 bases; nucleotides outside the gene matches: 10. CDR3 sequence: CASTRGGRVETQYF. CDR3 in DNA: TGTGCCAGCACCCGTGGCGGGAGAGTGGAGACCCAGTACTTC.

J is TRBJ1-1 and V is TRBV7-6; D might be TRBD1 (5 bases). This CDR3 spans 19 amino acids. Germline V CDR1 and CDR2: SGHVS, FNYEAQ. Trimming stripped 4 bases from V and 6 bases from J, with 30 bases between. The CDR3 DNA is TGTGCCAGCAGCTCGGGCATCGGGCTTCTAGGGGAGAGTGTAGCTGAAGCTTTCTTT. Amino acid sequence: CASSSGIGLLGESVAEAFF.

V is TRBV6-1 and J is TRBJ1-1; 9 bases are shared with TRBD1. This CDR3 is built from 16 residues. Trimming at V came to 5 bases and at J to 4 bases, leaving 11 bases not matched to a gene. CDR1 and CDR2 (germline): MNHNS, SASEGT. CDR3 protein: CASSITGGVMGTEAFF. The CDR3 DNA reads as TGTGCCAGCAGTATTACAGGGGGCGTAATGGGCACTGAAGCTTTCTTT.

This sequence joins TRBV20-1 and TRBJ2-1; TRBD2 is a possible D gene (6 bases). The CDR3 has 17 residues. The germline gives CDR1 DFQATT, CDR2 SNEGSKA (reference sequence). Trimming cost V 7 bases and J 0 bases, with 22 bases left between them. Here the CDR3 reads CSGLRGGTPSSYNEQFF. As DNA, the CDR3 is TGCAGTGGCCTAAGGGGCGGGACCCCGAGCTCCTACAATGAGCAGTTCTTC.

In its sample, this clonotype was seen a few times. The rearrangement joins TRBV14 to TRBJ2-5; 11 bases align to TRBD2. Germline V gives CDR1 SGHDN, CDR2 FVKESK. The CDR3 runs to 15 residues. With 1 base clipped from V and 4 bases from J, the junction kept 2 bases outside the gene matches. The CDR3 region has the DNA TGTGCCAGCAGCCAAGTACTAGCGGGAGTAGAGACCCAGTACTTC. Translating it yields CASSQVLAGVETQYF.

The V gene is TRBV19, the J gene TRBJ2-7, with D tentatively TRBD1 (5 bases). CDR1 and CDR2 (germline): LNHDA, SQIVND (reference sequence). This CDR3 region has 12 residues. V lost 3 bases and J lost 4, with 7 bases in between. The CDR3 nucleotides are TGTGCCAGTAGTATCGCAGGGTACGAGCAGTACTTC. Encoded protein: CASSIAGYEQYF.

In its sample, this clonotype was seen many times. J is TRBJ2-7 and V is TRBV2; perhaps TRBD1 as D (5 bases). V was shortened by 4 bases and J by 4 bases, with 14 bases between the two germline ends. The CDR3 extends over 14 amino acids. Germline loops: CDR1 SNHLY, CDR2 FYNNEI. The CDR3 DNA follows: TGTGCCAGCAGTGTGTCGGCAGGGCAATACGAGCAGTACTTC. Its translation: CASSVSAGQYEQYF.

This clonotype has more than one count but fewer than ten. This chain uses TRBV13 with TRBJ2-1, with D possibly being TRBD2 (6 bases). V shed 2 bases and J shed 1 base, with 9 bases lying between them. This CDR3 is 15 amino acids long. In germline, CDR1 is PRHDT, CDR2 FYEKMQ (reference sequence). CDR3 DNA sequence: TGTGCCAGCAGCTTAACGGCGGGGTCCTACAATGAGCAGTTCTTC. Its translation is CASSLTAGSYNEQFF.

The genes are TRBV12-3 or TRBV12-4 and TRBJ2-5, with TRBD2 matching over 7 bases. J lost 2 bases, V lost 4 bases, and 7 bases had no gene match. There are 15 residues in the CDR3. CDR3 nucleotide sequence: TGTGCCAGCAGTTCCGGCGGGGGACCTCAAGAGACCCAGTACTTC. Translation: CASSSGGGPQETQYF.

V and J are TRBV10-3 and TRBJ2-5; 9 nucleotides agree with TRBD1. From germline, CDR1 is ENHRY and CDR2 SYGVKD. Trimming at V came to 7 bases and at J to 5 bases, leaving 11 bases not matched to a gene. The CDR3 loop spans 15 amino acids. DNA for the CDR3: TGTGCCATCACCCCAGACAGGGGGGACAGTGAGACCCAGTACTTC. It encodes CAITPDRGDSETQYF.

This chain connects TRBV3-1 to TRBJ2-7; TRBD2 matches 9 bases. The junction had 7 bases not matched to a gene; V was cut back by 4 bases and J by 6 bases. The germline gives CDR1 LGHDT, CDR2 YNNKEL (reference sequence). The CDR3 sequence is 14 residues long. CDR3 sequence: CASSRSGRWGEQYF. CDR3 nucleotides: TGTGCCAGCAGCCGTAGCGGGAGATGGGGCGAGCAGTACTTC.

Here the CDR3 DNA reads TGTGCCAGCAGCCGTACAGTGAACACAGATACGCAGTATTTT. This translates into CASSRTVNTDTQYF. This chain links TRBV2 with TRBJ2-3; D is uncertain. Germline assignment: CDR1 SNHLY and CDR2 FYNNEI. The length of the CDR3 is 14 residues. V was shortened by 6 bases and J by 2 bases, with 12 bases between the two germline ends.

This clonotype was counted ten times or more. This CDR3 is CSARDARRNQPQHF. CDR3 bases: TGCAGTGCTAGAGATGCGAGACGCAATCAGCCCCAGCATTTT. This chain links TRBV20-1 with TRBJ1-5, with D unclear. This CDR3 has 14 amino acids. Germline-derived CDR1 and CDR2 are DFQATT and SNEGSKA (reference sequence). V was pared by 0 bases and J by 2 bases, with 8 bases between.

Concerning this clonotype itself: Compared with germline, one end of the junction differs, possibly owing to a read error. In DNA form, the CDR3 reads TGTGCCAGCAGCGGACCCCCAATGAATACTGAAGCTTTCTTT. Translated, it gives CASSGPPMNTEAFF. The rearrangement joins TRBV6-5 to TRBJ1-1; D gene ambiguous. CDR3 length equals 14 residues. Germline assignment: CDR1 MNHEY and CDR2 SVGAGI.

The chain joins TRBV10-3 to TRBJ1-5; tentative D call: TRBD1 (6 bases). Per the germline V gene, CDR1 is ENHRY and CDR2 is SYGVKD. The CDR3 is made up of 13 amino acids. The germline V and J ends were trimmed by 7 bases and 5 bases, with 12 bases remaining between them. The CDR3 DNA is TGTGCCATCACCGACAGGTCTGATCAGCCCCAGCATTTT. Its translation: CAITDRSDQPQHF.